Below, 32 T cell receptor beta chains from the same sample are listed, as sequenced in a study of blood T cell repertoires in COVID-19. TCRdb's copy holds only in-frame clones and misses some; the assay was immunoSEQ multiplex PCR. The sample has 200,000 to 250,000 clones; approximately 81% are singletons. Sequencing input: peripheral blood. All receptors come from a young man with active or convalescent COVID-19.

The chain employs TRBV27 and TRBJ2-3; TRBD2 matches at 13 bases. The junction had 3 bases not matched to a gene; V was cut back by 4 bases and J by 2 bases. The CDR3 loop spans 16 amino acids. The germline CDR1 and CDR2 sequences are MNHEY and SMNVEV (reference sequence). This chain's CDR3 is CASSWGLAGPTDTQYF. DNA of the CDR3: TGTGCCAGCAGTTGGGGACTAGCGGGACCCACAGATACGCAGTATTTT.

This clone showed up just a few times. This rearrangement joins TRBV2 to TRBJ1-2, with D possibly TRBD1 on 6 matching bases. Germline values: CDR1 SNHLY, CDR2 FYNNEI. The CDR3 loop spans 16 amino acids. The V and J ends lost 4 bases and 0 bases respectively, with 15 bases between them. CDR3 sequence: CASSGPDRQTNYGYTF. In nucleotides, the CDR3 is TGTGCCAGCAGTGGACCGGACAGACAGACTAACTATGGCTACACCTTC.

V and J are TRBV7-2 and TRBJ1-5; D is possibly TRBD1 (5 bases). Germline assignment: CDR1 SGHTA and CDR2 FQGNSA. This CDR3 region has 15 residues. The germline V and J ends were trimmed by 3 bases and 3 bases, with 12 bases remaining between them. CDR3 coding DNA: TGTGCCAGCAGCTTTCGCGGGGGATACAATCAGCCCCAGCATTTT. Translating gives CASSFRGGYNQPQHF.

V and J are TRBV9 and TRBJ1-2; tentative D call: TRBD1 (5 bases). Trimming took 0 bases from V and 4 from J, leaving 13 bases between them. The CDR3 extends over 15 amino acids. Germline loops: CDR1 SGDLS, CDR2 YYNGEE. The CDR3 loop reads CASSVAGGESYGYTF. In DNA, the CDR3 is TGTGCCAGCAGCGTAGCCGGGGGGGAAAGCTATGGCTACACCTTC.

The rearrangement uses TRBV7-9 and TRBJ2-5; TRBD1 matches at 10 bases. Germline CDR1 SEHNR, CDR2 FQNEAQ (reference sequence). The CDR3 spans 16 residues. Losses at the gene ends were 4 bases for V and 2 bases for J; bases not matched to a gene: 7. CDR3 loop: CASSSGDRGRQETQYF. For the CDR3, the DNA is TGTGCCAGCAGCTCTGGGGACAGGGGCCGTCAAGAGACCCAGTACTTC.

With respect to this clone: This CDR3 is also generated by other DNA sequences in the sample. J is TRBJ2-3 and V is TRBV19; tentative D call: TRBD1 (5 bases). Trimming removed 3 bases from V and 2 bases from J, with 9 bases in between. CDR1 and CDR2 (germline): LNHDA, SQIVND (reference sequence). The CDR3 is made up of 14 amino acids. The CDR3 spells CASSIKGDTDTQYF. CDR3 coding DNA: TGTGCCAGTAGTATTAAAGGGGACACAGATACGCAGTATTTT.

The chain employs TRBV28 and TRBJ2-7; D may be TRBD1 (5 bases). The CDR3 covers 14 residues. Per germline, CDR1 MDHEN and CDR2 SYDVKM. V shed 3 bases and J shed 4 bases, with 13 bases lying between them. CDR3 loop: CASSFGQGIYEQYF. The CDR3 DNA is TGTGCCAGCAGTTTTGGGCAGGGAATTTACGAGCAGTACTTC.

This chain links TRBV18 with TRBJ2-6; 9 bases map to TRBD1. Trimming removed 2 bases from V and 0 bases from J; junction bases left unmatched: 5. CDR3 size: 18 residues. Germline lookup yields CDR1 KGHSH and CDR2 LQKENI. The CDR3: CASSPRTGALSGANVLTF. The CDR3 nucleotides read TGTGCCAGCTCACCAAGGACAGGGGCCCTCTCTGGGGCCAACGTCCTGACTTTC.

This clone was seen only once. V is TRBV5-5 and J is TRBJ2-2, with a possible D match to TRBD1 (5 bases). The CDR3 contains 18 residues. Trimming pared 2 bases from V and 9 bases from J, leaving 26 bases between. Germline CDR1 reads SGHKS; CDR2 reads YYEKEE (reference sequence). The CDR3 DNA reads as TGTGCCAGCAGCTTCCACTCGGATGGGGCCTCAGCGTATTGGGAGCTGTTTTTT. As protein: CASSFHSDGASAYWELFF.

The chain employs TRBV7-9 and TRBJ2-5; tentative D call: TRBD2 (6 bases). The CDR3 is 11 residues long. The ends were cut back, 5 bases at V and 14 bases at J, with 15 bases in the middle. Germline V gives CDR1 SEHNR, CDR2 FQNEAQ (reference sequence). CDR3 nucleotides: TGTGCCAGCAGCCCATTAGAGCGGGCTTACTTC. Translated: CASSPLERAYF.

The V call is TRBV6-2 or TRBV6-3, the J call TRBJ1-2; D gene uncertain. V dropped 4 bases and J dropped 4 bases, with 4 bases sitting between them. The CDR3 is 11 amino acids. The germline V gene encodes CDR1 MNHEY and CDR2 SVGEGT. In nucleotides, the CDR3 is TGTGCCAGCAGTTCGGGCTATGGCTACACCTTC. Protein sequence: CASSSGYGYTF.

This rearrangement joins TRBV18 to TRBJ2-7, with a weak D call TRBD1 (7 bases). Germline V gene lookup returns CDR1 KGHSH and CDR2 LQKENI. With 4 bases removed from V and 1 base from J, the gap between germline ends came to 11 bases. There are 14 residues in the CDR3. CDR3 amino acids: CASSLTGTSYEQYF. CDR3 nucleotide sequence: TGTGCCAGCTCACTGACAGGGACTTCCTACGAGCAGTACTTC. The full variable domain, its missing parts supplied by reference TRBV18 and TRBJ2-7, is NAGVMQNPRHLVRRRGQEARLRCSPMKGHSHVYWYRQLPEEGLKFMVYLQKENIIDESGMPKERFSAEFPKEGPSILRIQQVVRGDSAAYFCASSLTGTSYEQYFGPGTRLTVT.

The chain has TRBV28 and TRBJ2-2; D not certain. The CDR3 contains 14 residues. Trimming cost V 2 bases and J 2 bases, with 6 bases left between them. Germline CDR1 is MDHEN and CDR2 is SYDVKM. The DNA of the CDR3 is TGTGCCAGCAGTTTAGGGCTAAACACCGGGGAGCTGTTTTTT. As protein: CASSLGLNTGELFF.

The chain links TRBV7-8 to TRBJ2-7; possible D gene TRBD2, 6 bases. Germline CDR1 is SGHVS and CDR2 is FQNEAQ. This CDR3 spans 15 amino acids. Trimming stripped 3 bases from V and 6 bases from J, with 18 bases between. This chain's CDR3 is CASSFGGASGLEQYF. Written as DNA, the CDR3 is TGTGCCAGCAGCTTCGGCGGGGCATCAGGCCTCGAGCAGTACTTC.

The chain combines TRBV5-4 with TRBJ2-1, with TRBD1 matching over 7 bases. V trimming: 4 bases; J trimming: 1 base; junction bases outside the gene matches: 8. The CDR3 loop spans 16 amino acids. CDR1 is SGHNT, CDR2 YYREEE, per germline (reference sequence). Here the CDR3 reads CASSTPTGRSYNEQFF. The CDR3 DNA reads TGTGCCAGCAGCACCCCGACAGGGAGATCCTACAATGAGCAGTTCTTC.

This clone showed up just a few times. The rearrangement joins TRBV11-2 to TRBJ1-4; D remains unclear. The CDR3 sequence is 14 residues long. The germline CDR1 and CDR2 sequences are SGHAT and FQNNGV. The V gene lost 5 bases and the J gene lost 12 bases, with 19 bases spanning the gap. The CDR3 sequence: CASSLGGPLGELFF. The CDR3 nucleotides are TGTGCCAGCAGCCTCGGCGGCCCTCTCGGGGAACTGTTTTTT.

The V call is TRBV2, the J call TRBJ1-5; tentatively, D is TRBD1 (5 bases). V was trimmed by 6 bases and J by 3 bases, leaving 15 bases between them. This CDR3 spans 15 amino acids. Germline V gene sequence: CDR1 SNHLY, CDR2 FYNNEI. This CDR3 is CASRGNTGVNQPQHF. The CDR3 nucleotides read TGTGCCAGCAGGGGAAATACAGGAGTCAATCAGCCCCAGCATTTT.

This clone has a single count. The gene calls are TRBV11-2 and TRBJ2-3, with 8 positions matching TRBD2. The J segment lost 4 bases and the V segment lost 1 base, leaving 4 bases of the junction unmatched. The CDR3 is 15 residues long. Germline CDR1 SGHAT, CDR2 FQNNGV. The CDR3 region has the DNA TGTGCCAGCAGCTTAGTCGCGGGGGGCTCAGATACGCAGTATTTT. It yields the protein CASSLVAGGSDTQYF.

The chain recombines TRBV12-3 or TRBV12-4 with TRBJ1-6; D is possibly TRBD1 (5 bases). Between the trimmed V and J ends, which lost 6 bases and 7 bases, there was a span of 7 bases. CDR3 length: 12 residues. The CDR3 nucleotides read TGTGCCAGCAGCTGGGGCAATTCACCCCTCCACTTT. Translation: CASSWGNSPLHF.

The CDR3 sequence: CASSKAKVLAARWCNEQFF. The CDR3 region has the DNA TGTGCCAGCAGCAAAGCTAAGGTTCTAGCGGCCAGATGGTGCAATGAGCAGTTCTTC. The V and J genes are TRBV21-1 and TRBJ2-1; TRBD2 is taken as the D call from the table, unchecked against the DNA. TRBV21-1 is a pseudogene. This CDR3 region has 19 residues.

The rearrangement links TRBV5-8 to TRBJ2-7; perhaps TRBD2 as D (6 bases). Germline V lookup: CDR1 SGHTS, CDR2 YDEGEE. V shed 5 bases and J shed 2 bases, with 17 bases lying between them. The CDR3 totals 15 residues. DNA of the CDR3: TGTGCCAGCAGACCAGGCCGGGACTCAACCTACGAGCAGTACTTC. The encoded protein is CASRPGRDSTYEQYF.

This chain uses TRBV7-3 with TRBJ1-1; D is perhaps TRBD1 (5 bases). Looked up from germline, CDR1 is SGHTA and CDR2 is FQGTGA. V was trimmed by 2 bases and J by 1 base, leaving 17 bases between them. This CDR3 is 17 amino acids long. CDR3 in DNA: TGTGCCAGCAGCTTATGGGTGTCGACAGTTAAGAACACTGAAGCTTTCTTT. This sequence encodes CASSLWVSTVKNTEAFF.

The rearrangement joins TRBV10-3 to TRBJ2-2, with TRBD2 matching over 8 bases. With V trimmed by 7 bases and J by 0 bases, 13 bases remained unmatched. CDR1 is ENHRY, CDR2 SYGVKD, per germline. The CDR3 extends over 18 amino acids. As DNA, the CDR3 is TGTGCCATCATGGTAGCGGGGAGGGTCAATCCGAACACCGGGGAGCTGTTTTTT. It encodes CAIMVAGRVNPNTGELFF.

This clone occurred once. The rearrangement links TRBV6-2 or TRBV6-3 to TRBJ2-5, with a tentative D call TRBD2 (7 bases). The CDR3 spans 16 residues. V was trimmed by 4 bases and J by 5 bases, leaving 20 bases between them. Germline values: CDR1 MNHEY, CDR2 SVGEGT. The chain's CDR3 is CASSSNLWGGRETQYF. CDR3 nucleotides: TGTGCCAGCAGTTCCAACCTGTGGGGGGGCCGCGAGACCCAGTACTTC.

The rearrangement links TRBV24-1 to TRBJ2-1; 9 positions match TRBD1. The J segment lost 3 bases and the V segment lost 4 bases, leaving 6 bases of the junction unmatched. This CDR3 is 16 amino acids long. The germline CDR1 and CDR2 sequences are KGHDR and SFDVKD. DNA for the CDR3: TGTGCCACCAGTGACCCCGGGACAGGGTTCTACAATGAGCAGTTCTTC. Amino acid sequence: CATSDPGTGFYNEQFF.

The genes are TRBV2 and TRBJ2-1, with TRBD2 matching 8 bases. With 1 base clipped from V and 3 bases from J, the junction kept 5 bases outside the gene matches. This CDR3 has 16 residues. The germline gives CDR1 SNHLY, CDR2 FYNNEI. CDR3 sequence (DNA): TGTGCCAGCAGTGAAGAGGCCGGGGGGGTCTACAATGAGCAGTTCTTC. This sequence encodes CASSEEAGGVYNEQFF.

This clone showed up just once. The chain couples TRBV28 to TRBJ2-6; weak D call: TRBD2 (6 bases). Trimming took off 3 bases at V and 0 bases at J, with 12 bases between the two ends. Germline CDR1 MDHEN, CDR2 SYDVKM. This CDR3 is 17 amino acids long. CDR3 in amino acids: CASSFQGGGSGANVLTF. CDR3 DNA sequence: TGTGCCAGCAGTTTTCAGGGAGGCGGCTCTGGGGCCAACGTCCTGACTTTC. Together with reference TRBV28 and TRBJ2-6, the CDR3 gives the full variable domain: DVKVTQSSRYLVKRTGEKVFLECVQDMDHENMFWYRQDPGLGLRLIYFSYDVKMKEKGDIPEGYSVSREKKERFSLILESASTNQTSMYLCASSFQGGGSGANVLTFGAGSRLTVL.

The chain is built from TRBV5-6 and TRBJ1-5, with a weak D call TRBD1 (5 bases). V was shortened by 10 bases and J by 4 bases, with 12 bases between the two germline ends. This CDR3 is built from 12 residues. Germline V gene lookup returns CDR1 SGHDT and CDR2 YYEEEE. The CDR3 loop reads CARGSRNQPQHF. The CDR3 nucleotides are TGTGCCCGGGGGAGTCGGAATCAGCCCCAGCATTTT.

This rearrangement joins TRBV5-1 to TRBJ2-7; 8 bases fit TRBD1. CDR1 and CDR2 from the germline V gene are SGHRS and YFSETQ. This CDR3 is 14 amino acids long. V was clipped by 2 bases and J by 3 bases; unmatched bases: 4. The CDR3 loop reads CASSLDRGDYEQYF. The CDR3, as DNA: TGCGCCAGCAGCTTAGACAGGGGTGACTACGAGCAGTACTTC.

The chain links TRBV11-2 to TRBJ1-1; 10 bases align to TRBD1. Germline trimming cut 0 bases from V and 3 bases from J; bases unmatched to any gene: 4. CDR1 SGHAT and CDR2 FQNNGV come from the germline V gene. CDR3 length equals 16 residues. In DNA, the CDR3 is TGTGCCAGCAGCTTAGAACGACAGGGGGCCCACACTGAAGCTTTCTTT. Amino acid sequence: CASSLERQGAHTEAFF.

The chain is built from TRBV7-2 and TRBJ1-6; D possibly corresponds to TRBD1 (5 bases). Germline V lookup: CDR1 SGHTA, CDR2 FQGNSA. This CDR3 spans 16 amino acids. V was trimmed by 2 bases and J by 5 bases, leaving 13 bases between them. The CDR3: CASSLNAPGNNSPLHF. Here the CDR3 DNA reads TGTGCCAGCAGCTTAAATGCGCCAGGGAATAATTCACCCCTCCACTTT. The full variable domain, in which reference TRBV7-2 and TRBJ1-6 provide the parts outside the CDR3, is GAGVSQSPSNKVTEKGKDVELRCDPISGHTALYWYRQSLGQGLEFLIYFQGNSAPDKSGLPSDRFSAERTGGSVSTLTIQRTQQEDSAVYLCASSLNAPGNNSPLHFGNGTRLTVT.

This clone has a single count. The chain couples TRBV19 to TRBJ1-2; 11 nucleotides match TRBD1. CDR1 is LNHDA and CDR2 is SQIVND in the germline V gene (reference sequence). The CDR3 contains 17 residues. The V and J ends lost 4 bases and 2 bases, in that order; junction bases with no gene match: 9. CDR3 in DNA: TGTGCCAGTAGTAGCTCCGGGACAGGGGGTGCAAACTATGGCTACACCTTC. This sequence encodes CASSSSGTGGANYGYTF.